A selection of T cell receptor beta chains follows, all from one sample in a study of T cell repertoires in cytomegalovirus infection. MiXCR was run by TCRdb on the reads, yielding one entry per CDR3 protein. The profile shows 150,000 to 200,000 distinct CDR3 sequences, around 14% of them singletons. Sequenced sample: PBMCs. These receptors were collected from a human donor in good health (CMV status not recorded). Some clones in this sample may be carry-over from other donors' samples. Both conserved end residues are part of each CDR3. D genes are given only for firm matches. Clone size is not always given. Where it is, it says once, few, many or a class for expanded clones.

V gene: TRBV6-6; J gene: TRBJ1-1; D gene: -; clone size: -; CDR3 DNA: TGTGCCAGCAGTCCAACCGGCCTGAGCACTGAAGCTTTCTTT; CDR3 protein: CASSPTGLSTEAFF
V gene: TRBV7-8; J gene: TRBJ1-1; D gene: -; clone size: many; CDR3 DNA: TGTGCCAGCAGCTTAGTAGGGGCGAGGACTGAAGCTTTCTTT; CDR3 protein: CASSLVGARTEAFF
V gene: TRBV11-2; J gene: TRBJ2-1; D gene: TRBD2; clone size: many; CDR3 DNA: TGTGCCAGCAGCTTAAGGACTAGCGGGAGTTATGAGCAGTTCTTC; CDR3 protein: CASSLRTSGSYEQFF
V gene: TRBV7-2; J gene: TRBJ2-3; D gene: TRBD2; clone size: many; CDR3 DNA: TGTGCCAGCAGCTCTAGGACTAGCCATACGCAGTATTTT; CDR3 protein: CASSSRTSHTQYF
V gene: TRBV7-9; J gene: TRBJ2-7; D gene: TRBD2; clone size: many; CDR3 DNA: TGTGCCAGCAGCTTAGCGATGGGACTAGCGGGAGGCCTAGGGGAGCAGTACTTC; CDR3 protein: CASSLAMGLAGGLGEQYF
V gene: TRBV5-5; J gene: TRBJ2-3; D gene: TRBD2; clone size: -; CDR3 DNA: TGTGCCAGCAGCGGGGGACTACTGGGGTGCACAGATACGCAGTATTTT; CDR3 protein: CASSGGLLGCTDTQYF
V gene: TRBV7-2; J gene: TRBJ2-1; D gene: -; clone size: many; CDR3 DNA: TGTGCCAGCAGCTATTCGTTTTGGGGAGATGAGCAGTTCTTC; CDR3 protein: CASSYSFWGDEQFF
V gene: TRBV25-1; J gene: TRBJ1-4; D gene: -; clone size: -; CDR3 DNA: TGTGCCAGCAGTGTCTGGGGAACTAATGAAAAACTGTTTTTT; CDR3 protein: CASSVWGTNEKLFF
V gene: TRBV7-4; J gene: TRBJ1-1; D gene: -; clone size: -; CDR3 DNA: TGTGTCAGCAGCTTAGGCACTGAAGCTTTCTTT; CDR3 protein: CVSSLGTEAFF
V gene: TRBV7-2; J gene: TRBJ2-2; D gene: TRBD2; clone size: -; CDR3 DNA: TGTGCCAGCAGAATTAAATTGGCGGGAGCCGCCGGGGAGCTGTTTTTT; CDR3 protein: CASRIKLAGAAGELFF
V gene: TRBV14; J gene: TRBJ2-6; D gene: -; clone size: few; CDR3 DNA: TGTGCCAGCAGCCTTTACGGGGCCAACGTCCTGACTTTC; CDR3 protein: CASSLYGANVLTF
V gene: TRBV7-9; J gene: TRBJ1-2; D gene: -; clone size: many; CDR3 DNA: TGTGCCAGCAGCGTGTCCGGGACGCCCAACTATGGCTACACCTTC; CDR3 protein: CASSVSGTPNYGYTF
V gene: TRBV7-8; J gene: TRBJ2-1; D gene: TRBD2; clone size: many; CDR3 DNA: TGTGCCAGCAGCTTGGCCCCACGCGGGGGAAGCAATGAGCAGTTCTTC; CDR3 protein: CASSLAPRGGSNEQFF
V gene: TRBV24-1; J gene: TRBJ1-2; D gene: TRBD1; clone size: few; CDR3 DNA: TGTGCCACCAGTACGTCACAGGGGCGAGACTACACCTTC; CDR3 protein: CATSTSQGRDYTF
V gene: TRBV6-2/TRBV6-3; J gene: TRBJ2-7; D gene: -; clone size: -; CDR3 DNA: TGTGCCACCCTCCCCACCGATCGAGGGACGAGCGAGCAGTACTTC; CDR3 protein: CATLPTDRGTSEQYF
V gene: TRBV6-2/TRBV6-3; J gene: TRBJ2-1; D gene: -; clone size: -; CDR3 DNA: TGTGCCAGCAGTTACAGGGGGAGGTCCTACAATGAGCAGTTCTTC; CDR3 protein: CASSYRGRSYNEQFF
V gene: TRBV7-2; J gene: TRBJ2-1; D gene: TRBD2; clone size: many; CDR3 DNA: TGTGCCAGCAGCTCTCAGGGGAGTAGCGGGGGACTGGGGGGTAATGAGCAGTTCTTC; CDR3 protein: CASSSQGSSGGLGGNEQFF
V gene: TRBV12-3/TRBV12-4; J gene: TRBJ2-3; D gene: -; clone size: few; CDR3 DNA: TGTGCCAGCAGTTTAGACCCCACAGATACGCAGTATTTT; CDR3 protein: CASSLDPTDTQYF
V gene: TRBV29-1; J gene: TRBJ1-1; D gene: -; clone size: -; CDR3 DNA: TGCAGCGTTCCCACCCGCGGGACTGAAGCTTTCTTT; CDR3 protein: CSVPTRGTEAFF
V gene: TRBV19; J gene: TRBJ2-7; D gene: TRBD2; clone size: -; CDR3 DNA: TGTGCCAGTAGTGTAACCGGGACTAGTGTCGATGAGCAGTACTTC; CDR3 protein: CASSVTGTSVDEQYF
V gene: TRBV28; J gene: TRBJ1-6; D gene: -; clone size: many; CDR3 DNA: TGTGCCAGCAGTGCCAGCCCGGGATCGGGATCACCCCTCCACTTT; CDR3 protein: CASSASPGSGSPLHF
V gene: TRBV12-3/TRBV12-4; J gene: TRBJ2-3; D gene: TRBD2; clone size: many; CDR3 DNA: TGTGCCAGCAGTTTAGCGCTGAGCGGGAGGGCCCCAGATACGCAGTATTTT; CDR3 protein: CASSLALSGRAPDTQYF
V gene: TRBV4-3; J gene: TRBJ2-7; D gene: -; clone size: few; CDR3 DNA: TGCGCCAGCAGCGCTGGGCTAGCGACAACCTACGAGCAGTACTTC; CDR3 protein: CASSAGLATTYEQYF
V gene: TRBV6-2/TRBV6-3; J gene: TRBJ2-1; D gene: -; clone size: -; CDR3 DNA: TGTGCCAGCAAAGGTGATAACAATGAGCAGTTCTTC; CDR3 protein: CASKGDNNEQFF
V gene: TRBV25-1; J gene: TRBJ2-5; D gene: -; clone size: many; CDR3 DNA: TGTGCCAGCAGTTCGGTTACCCGGCGAAAGACCCAGTACTTC; CDR3 protein: CASSSVTRRKTQYF
V gene: TRBV7-3; J gene: TRBJ2-2; D gene: TRBD2; clone size: -; CDR3 DNA: TGTGCCAGCAGCCGGGGGAAGCGGGGGGAAGGCGGGGAGCTGTTTTTT; CDR3 protein: CASSRGKRGEGGELFF
V gene: TRBV20-1; J gene: TRBJ1-6; D gene: TRBD1; clone size: -; CDR3 DNA: TGCAGTGCTAGAGAAGGGACAGAGAGCTATAATTCACCCCTCCACTTT; CDR3 protein: CSAREGTESYNSPLHF
V gene: TRBV29-1; J gene: TRBJ1-1; D gene: TRBD1; clone size: few; CDR3 DNA: TGCAGCGTTGTCGCGGGACAGGGCATGGCTTTCTTT; CDR3 protein: CSVVAGQGMAFF
V gene: TRBV7-8; J gene: TRBJ2-3; D gene: -; clone size: -; CDR3 DNA: TGTGCCAGCAGCTTACCTGGGGGCACAGATACGCAGTATTTT; CDR3 protein: CASSLPGGTDTQYF
V gene: TRBV2; J gene: TRBJ1-4; D gene: -; clone size: many; CDR3 DNA: TGTGCCAGCAAGGCGGGGTGGAATGAAAAACTGTTTTTT; CDR3 protein: CASKAGWNEKLFF
V gene: TRBV5-6; J gene: TRBJ2-7; D gene: TRBD2; clone size: many; CDR3 DNA: TGTGCCAGCAGCAGCAGCGGGAGCCCGTCCTACGAGCAGTACTTC; CDR3 protein: CASSSSGSPSYEQYF
V gene: TRBV5-5; J gene: TRBJ2-1; D gene: -; clone size: few; CDR3 DNA: TGTGCCAGCAGCGACGGACTTAGGGCTGAGCAGTTCTTC; CDR3 protein: CASSDGLRAEQFF
V gene: TRBV29-1; J gene: TRBJ2-2; D gene: TRBD2; clone size: few; CDR3 DNA: TGCAGCGTTGTGGGGGGGTACACCGGGGAGCTGTTTTTT; CDR3 protein: CSVVGGYTGELFF
V gene: TRBV19; J gene: TRBJ2-1; D gene: -; clone size: few; CDR3 DNA: TGTGCCAGTAGTCAGAAGGGCCTTCCTTACAATGAGCAGTTCTTC; CDR3 protein: CASSQKGLPYNEQFF
V gene: TRBV25-1; J gene: TRBJ2-1; D gene: -; clone size: -; CDR3 DNA: TGTGCCAGCTTGTTAGCGGTATACAATGAGCAGTTCTTC; CDR3 protein: CASLLAVYNEQFF
V gene: TRBV29-1; J gene: TRBJ2-2; D gene: -; clone size: few; CDR3 DNA: TGCAGCGCCGCGAGGGGCAACACCGGGGAGCTGTTTTTT; CDR3 protein: CSAARGNTGELFF
V gene: TRBV10-3; J gene: TRBJ2-1; D gene: -; clone size: -; CDR3 DNA: TGTGCCATCAGTGAGGCGGTACCCTACAATGAGCAGTTCTTC; CDR3 protein: CAISEAVPYNEQFF
V gene: TRBV7-7; J gene: TRBJ2-1; D gene: -; clone size: -; CDR3 DNA: TGTGCTAGCAGCTTAAGTCTAAACAATGAGCAGTTCTTC; CDR3 protein: CASSLSLNNEQFF
V gene: TRBV29-1; J gene: TRBJ2-4; D gene: -; clone size: -; CDR3 DNA: TGCAGCGTTGAACTACCGCAGGGGGCCAAAAACATTCAGTACTTC; CDR3 protein: CSVELPQGAKNIQYF
V gene: TRBV6-1; J gene: TRBJ2-7; D gene: -; clone size: few; CDR3 DNA: TGTGCCAGCACGGGGACCGGGATGTTGGAGCAGTACTTC; CDR3 protein: CASTGTGMLEQYF
V gene: TRBV20-1; J gene: TRBJ2-1; D gene: TRBD1; clone size: -; CDR3 DNA: TGCAGTGCTAGAGATGGGGGACAGGGGCTAAGGGGTGAGCAGTTCTTC; CDR3 protein: CSARDGGQGLRGEQFF
V gene: TRBV20-1; J gene: TRBJ2-7; D gene: TRBD2; clone size: -; CDR3 DNA: TGCAGTGCTAGAGATAGGGCTAGCGGGAAGAATTCCTACGAGCAGTACTTC; CDR3 protein: CSARDRASGKNSYEQYF
V gene: TRBV29-1; J gene: TRBJ2-7; D gene: -; clone size: few; CDR3 DNA: TGCAGCGTCGGAAGGGACCTGGAGGGCTACGAGCAGTACTTC; CDR3 protein: CSVGRDLEGYEQYF
V gene: TRBV12-3/TRBV12-4; J gene: TRBJ1-1; D gene: -; clone size: few; CDR3 DNA: TGTGCCAGCAGTTTTCGTATCCGGGGCACTGAAGCTTTCTTT; CDR3 protein: CASSFRIRGTEAFF
V gene: TRBV4-1; J gene: TRBJ2-2; D gene: -; clone size: -; CDR3 DNA: TGCGCCAGCAGCCAAGATTACAGCAGCACCGGGGAGCTGTTTTTT; CDR3 protein: CASSQDYSSTGELFF
V gene: TRBV29-1; J gene: TRBJ1-1; D gene: TRBD1; clone size: -; CDR3 DNA: TGCAGCGTAGGGGGCTGGTACACTGAAGCTTTCTTT; CDR3 protein: CSVGGWYTEAFF
V gene: TRBV7-2; J gene: TRBJ2-7; D gene: -; clone size: many; CDR3 DNA: TGTGCCAGCAGCGAAGAGGGGGTCTGGTACGAGCAGTACTTC; CDR3 protein: CASSEEGVWYEQYF
V gene: TRBV29-1; J gene: TRBJ1-3; D gene: TRBD1; clone size: few; CDR3 DNA: TGCAGCGGGACAGGGGTCTCTGGAAACACCATATATTTT; CDR3 protein: CSGTGVSGNTIYF
V gene: TRBV3-1; J gene: TRBJ1-4; D gene: -; clone size: -; CDR3 DNA: TGTGCCAGCAGCCAAGATGAAAAACTGTTTTTT; CDR3 protein: CASSQDEKLFF
V gene: TRBV14; J gene: TRBJ2-7; D gene: -; clone size: many; CDR3 DNA: TGTGCGAGCCCGGGAAAGGGGATTCACGAGCAGTACTTC; CDR3 protein: CASPGKGIHEQYF
V gene: TRBV12-5; J gene: TRBJ2-5; D gene: -; clone size: many; CDR3 DNA: TGTGCTAGTGGTCGGATCGTCAGGGAGCCCCAGTACTTC; CDR3 protein: CASGRIVREPQYF
V gene: TRBV6-2/TRBV6-3; J gene: TRBJ2-1; D gene: -; clone size: few; CDR3 DNA: TGTGCCAGCAACCAGGCCCCCCGGTTTGAGCAGTTCTTC; CDR3 protein: CASNQAPRFEQFF
V gene: TRBV20-1; J gene: TRBJ1-5; D gene: -; clone size: -; CDR3 DNA: TGCAGTGCAACGGGTAGGGCGGTAAATAGCAATCAGCCCAAGCATTTT; CDR3 protein: CSATGRAVNSNQPKHF
V gene: TRBV29-1; J gene: TRBJ1-1; D gene: -; clone size: -; CDR3 DNA: TGCAGCGTTGAGCTCCAGGGAAACACTGAAGCTTTCTTT; CDR3 protein: CSVELQGNTEAFF
V gene: TRBV29-1; J gene: TRBJ1-4; D gene: TRBD1; clone size: -; CDR3 DNA: TGCAGCGGCACGACAGGGGCTAATGAAAAACTGTTTTTT; CDR3 protein: CSGTTGANEKLFF
V gene: TRBV12-3/TRBV12-4; J gene: TRBJ1-4; D gene: TRBD1; clone size: many; CDR3 DNA: TGTGCCAGCAGTCCCGGGGACAGGAGTAATGAAAAACTGTTTTTT; CDR3 protein: CASSPGDRSNEKLFF
V gene: TRBV15; J gene: TRBJ2-3; D gene: TRBD2; clone size: -; CDR3 DNA: TGTGCCACCAGCAGAGGACCCCCAGCGGGGGTCCCAGATACGCAGTATTTT; CDR3 protein: CATSRGPPAGVPDTQYF
V gene: TRBV7-9; J gene: TRBJ2-3; D gene: TRBD1; clone size: many; CDR3 DNA: TGTGCCAGCACCTACAGGGGAGATACGCAGTATTTT; CDR3 protein: CASTYRGDTQYF
V gene: TRBV7-6; J gene: TRBJ1-2; D gene: -; clone size: -; CDR3 DNA: TGTGCCAGCAGCCCCTATAGGACAGTTCTTACGAGTGGCTACACCTTC; CDR3 protein: CASSPYRTVLTSGYTF
V gene: TRBV29-1; J gene: TRBJ2-1; D gene: -; clone size: -; CDR3 DNA: TGCAGCGCCCTGACTAGAGGGTTCTCCTACAATGAGCAGTTCTTC; CDR3 protein: CSALTRGFSYNEQFF